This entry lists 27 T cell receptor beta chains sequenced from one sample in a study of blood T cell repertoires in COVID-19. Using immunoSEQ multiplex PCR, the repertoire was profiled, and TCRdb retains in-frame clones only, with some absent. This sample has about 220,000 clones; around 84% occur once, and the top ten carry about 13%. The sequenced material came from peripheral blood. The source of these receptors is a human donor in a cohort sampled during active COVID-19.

CDR3 loop: CAITRGRTEAFF. Here the CDR3 DNA reads TGTGCCATCACCCGAGGGAGAACTGAAGCTTTCTTT. The chain links TRBV10-3 to TRBJ1-1; D is ambiguous. V lost 7 bases and J 5 bases, leaving 11 bases between the germline ends. Germline V gene sequence: CDR1 ENHRY, CDR2 SYGVKD. The CDR3 contains 12 residues.

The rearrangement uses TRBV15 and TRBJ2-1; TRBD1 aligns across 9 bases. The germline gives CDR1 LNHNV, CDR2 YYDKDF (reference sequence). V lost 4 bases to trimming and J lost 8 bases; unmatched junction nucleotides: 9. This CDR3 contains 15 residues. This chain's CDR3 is CATSINRGLVDEQFF. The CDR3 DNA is TGTGCCACCAGCATTAACAGGGGGCTTGTGGATGAGCAGTTCTTC.

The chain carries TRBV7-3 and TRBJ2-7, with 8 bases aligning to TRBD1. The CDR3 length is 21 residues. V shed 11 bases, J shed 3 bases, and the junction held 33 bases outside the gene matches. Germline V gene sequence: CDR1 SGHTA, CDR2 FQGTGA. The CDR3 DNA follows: TGTGCCTCCCTCGACTGCGGGACGTGGGACAGGAAAGTTTGCGAGGTCTACGAGCAGTACTTC. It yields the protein CASLDCGTWDRKVCEVYEQYF.

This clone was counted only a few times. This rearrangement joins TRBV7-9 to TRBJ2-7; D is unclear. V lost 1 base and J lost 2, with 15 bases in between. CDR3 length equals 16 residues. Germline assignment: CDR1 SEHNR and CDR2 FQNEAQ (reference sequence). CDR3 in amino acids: CASSLEGTEFTYEQYF. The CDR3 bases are TGTGCCAGCAGCTTAGAAGGAACAGAGTTTACCTACGAGCAGTACTTC.

CDR3 DNA sequence: TGTGCCTGGAGTGTTCCCCATGGGACAGGGGATAATTCACCCCTCCACTTT. This translates into CAWSVPHGTGDNSPLHF. This chain joins TRBV30 and TRBJ1-6; TRBD1 matches 10 bases. The CDR3 sequence is 17 residues long. Germline values: CDR1 GTSNPN, CDR2 SVGIG (reference sequence). The V segment lost 0 bases and the J segment 5 bases; nucleotides outside the gene matches: 7.

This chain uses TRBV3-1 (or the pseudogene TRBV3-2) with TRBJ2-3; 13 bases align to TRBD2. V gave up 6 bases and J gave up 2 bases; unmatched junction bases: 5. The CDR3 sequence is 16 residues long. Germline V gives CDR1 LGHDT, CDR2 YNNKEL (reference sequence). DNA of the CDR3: TGTGCCAGCAGATTACTAGCGGGAGGGTTCACAGATACGCAGTATTTT. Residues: CASRLLAGGFTDTQYF.

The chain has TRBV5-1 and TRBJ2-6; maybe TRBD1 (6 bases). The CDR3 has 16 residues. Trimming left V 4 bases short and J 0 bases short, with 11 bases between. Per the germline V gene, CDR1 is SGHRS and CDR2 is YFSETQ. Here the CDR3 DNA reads TGCGCCAGCAGCGAAACAGGGAACTCTGGGGCCAACGTCCTGACTTTC. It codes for CASSETGNSGANVLTF.

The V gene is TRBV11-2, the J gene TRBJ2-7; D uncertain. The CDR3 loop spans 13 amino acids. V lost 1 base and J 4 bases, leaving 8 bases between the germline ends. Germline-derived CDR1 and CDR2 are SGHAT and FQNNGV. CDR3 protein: CASSLVQIYEQYF. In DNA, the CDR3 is TGTGCCAGCAGCTTAGTCCAGATATACGAGCAGTACTTC. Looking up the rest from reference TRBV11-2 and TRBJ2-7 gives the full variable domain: EAGVAQSPRYKIIEKRQSVAFWCNPISGHATLYWYQQILGQGPKLLIQFQNNGVVDDSQLPKDRFSAERLKGVDSTLKIQPAKLEDSAVYLCASSLVQIYEQYFGPGTRLTVT.

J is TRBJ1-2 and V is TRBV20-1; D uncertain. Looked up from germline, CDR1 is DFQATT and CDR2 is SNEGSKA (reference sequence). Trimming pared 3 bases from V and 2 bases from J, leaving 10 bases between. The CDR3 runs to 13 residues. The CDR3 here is CSASGEKNYGYTF. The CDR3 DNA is TGCAGTGCTAGTGGAGAGAAAAACTATGGCTACACCTTC.

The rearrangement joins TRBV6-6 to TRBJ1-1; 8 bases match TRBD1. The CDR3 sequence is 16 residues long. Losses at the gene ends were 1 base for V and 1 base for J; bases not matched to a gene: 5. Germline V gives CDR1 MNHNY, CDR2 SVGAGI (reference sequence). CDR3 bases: TGTGCCAGCAGTTACTTAACCGGGACAGGGAACACTGAAGCTTTCTTT. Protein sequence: CASSYLTGTGNTEAFF.

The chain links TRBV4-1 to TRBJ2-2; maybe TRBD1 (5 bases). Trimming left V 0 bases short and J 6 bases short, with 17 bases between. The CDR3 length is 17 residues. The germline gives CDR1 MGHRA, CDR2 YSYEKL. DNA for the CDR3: TGCGCCAGCAGCCAAGATCCCAGAGCAGGGTGGGCCGGGGAGCTGTTTTTT. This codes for CASSQDPRAGWAGELFF.

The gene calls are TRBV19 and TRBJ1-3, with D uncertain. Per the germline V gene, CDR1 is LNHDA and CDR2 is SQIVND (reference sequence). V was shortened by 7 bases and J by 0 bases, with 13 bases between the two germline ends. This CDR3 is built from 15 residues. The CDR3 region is CASNPGIFSGNTIYF. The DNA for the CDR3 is TGTGCCAGTAACCCCGGGATATTCTCTGGAAACACCATATATTTT. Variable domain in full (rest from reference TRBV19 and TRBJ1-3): DGGITQSPKYLFRKEGQNVTLSCEQNLNHDAMYWYRQDPGQGLRLIYYSQIVNDFQKGDIAEGYSVSREKKESFPLTVTSAQKNPTAFYLCASNPGIFSGNTIYFGEGSWLTVV.

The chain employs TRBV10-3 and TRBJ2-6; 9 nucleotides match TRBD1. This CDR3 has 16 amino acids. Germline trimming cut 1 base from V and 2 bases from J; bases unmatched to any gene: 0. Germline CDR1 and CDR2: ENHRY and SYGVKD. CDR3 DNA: TGTGCCATCAGTGAGTGGACAGGGGCTGGGGCCAACGTCCTGACTTTC. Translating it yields CAISEWTGAGANVLTF.

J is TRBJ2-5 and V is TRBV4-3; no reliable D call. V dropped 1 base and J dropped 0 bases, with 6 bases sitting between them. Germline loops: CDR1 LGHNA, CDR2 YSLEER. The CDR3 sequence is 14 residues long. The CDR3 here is CASSQVQNQETQYF. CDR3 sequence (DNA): TGCGCCAGCAGCCAAGTACAGAACCAAGAGACCCAGTACTTC.

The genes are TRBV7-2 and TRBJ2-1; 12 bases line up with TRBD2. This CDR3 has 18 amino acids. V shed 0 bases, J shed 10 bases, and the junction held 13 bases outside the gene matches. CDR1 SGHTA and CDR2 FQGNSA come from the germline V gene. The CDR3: CASSLAQRLAGGPGEQFF. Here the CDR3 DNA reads TGTGCCAGCAGCTTAGCGCAACGTCTAGCGGGAGGGCCAGGGGAGCAGTTCTTC.

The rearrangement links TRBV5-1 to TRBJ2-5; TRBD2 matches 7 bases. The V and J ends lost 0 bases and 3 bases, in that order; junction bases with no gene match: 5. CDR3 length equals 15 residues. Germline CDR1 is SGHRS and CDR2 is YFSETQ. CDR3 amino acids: CASSLAVGGKETQYF. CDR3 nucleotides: TGCGCCAGCAGCTTGGCCGTCGGGGGGAAAGAGACCCAGTACTTC. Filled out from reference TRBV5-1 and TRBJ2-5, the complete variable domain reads KAGVTQTPRYLIKTRGQQVTLSCSPISGHRSVSWYQQTPGQGLQFLFEYFSETQRNKGNFPGRFSGRQFSNSRSEMNVSTLELGDSALYLCASSLAVGGKETQYFGPGTRLLVL.

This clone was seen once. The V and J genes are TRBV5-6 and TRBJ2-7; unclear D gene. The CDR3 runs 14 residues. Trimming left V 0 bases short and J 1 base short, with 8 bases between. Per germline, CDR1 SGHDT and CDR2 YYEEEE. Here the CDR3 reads CASSLGQVSYEQYF. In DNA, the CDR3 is TGTGCCAGCAGCTTGGGGCAGGTTTCCTACGAGCAGTACTTC.

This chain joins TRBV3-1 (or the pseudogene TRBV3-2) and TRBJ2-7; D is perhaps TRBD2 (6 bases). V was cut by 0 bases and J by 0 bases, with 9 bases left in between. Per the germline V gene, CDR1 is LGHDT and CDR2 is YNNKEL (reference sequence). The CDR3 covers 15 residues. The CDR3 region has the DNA TGTGCCAGCAGCCAAGATATGACTAGCTCCTACGAGCAGTACTTC. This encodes CASSQDMTSSYEQYF.

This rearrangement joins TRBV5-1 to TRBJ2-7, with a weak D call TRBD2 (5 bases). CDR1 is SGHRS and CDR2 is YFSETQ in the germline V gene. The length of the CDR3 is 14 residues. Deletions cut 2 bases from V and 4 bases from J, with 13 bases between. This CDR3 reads CASSFDSSGYEQYF. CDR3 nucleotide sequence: TGCGCCAGCAGCTTCGACTCCTCGGGGTACGAGCAGTACTTC.

The CDR3 coding sequence is TGTGCCAGCAGCTTAGTAACATCAAACTATGGCTACACCTTC. Translated: CASSLVTSNYGYTF. This rearrangement joins TRBV11-2 to TRBJ1-2; D call uncertain. CDR3 length: 14 amino acids. In germline, CDR1 is SGHAT, CDR2 FQNNGV. V dropped 1 base and J dropped 2 bases, with 8 bases sitting between them.

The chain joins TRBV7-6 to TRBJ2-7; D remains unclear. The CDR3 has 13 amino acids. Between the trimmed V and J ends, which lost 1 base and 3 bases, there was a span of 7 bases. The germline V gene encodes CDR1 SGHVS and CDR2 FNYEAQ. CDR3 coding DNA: TGTGCCAGCAGCTTAGGTCCCCTCTACGAGCAGTACTTC. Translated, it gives CASSLGPLYEQYF.

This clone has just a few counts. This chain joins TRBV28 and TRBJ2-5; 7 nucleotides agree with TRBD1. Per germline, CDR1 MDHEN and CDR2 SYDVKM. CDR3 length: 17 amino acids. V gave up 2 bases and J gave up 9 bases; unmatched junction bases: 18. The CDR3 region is CASSLSTGAGTMVAQYF. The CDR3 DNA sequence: TGTGCCAGCAGTTTAAGCACAGGGGCCGGCACAATGGTGGCCCAGTACTTC.

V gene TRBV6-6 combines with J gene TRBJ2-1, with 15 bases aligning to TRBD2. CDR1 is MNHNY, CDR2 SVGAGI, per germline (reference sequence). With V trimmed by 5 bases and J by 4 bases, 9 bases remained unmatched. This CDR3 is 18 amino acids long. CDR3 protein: CASSHGLAGGNGYNEQFF. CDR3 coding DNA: TGTGCCAGCAGTCACGGACTAGCGGGAGGGAATGGTTACAATGAGCAGTTCTTC.

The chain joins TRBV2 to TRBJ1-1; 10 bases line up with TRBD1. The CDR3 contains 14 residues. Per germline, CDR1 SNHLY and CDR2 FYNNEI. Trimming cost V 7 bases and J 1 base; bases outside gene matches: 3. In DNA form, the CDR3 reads TGTGCCAGCACCAGGACAGGGGGGAACACTGAAGCTTTCTTT. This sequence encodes CASTRTGGNTEAFF.

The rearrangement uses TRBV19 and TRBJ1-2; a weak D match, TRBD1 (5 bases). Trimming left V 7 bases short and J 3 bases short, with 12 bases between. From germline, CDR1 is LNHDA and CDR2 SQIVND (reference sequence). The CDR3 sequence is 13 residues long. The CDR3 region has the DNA TGTGCCAGTACCCAGGGCGGTGACTATGGCTACACCTTC. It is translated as CASTQGGDYGYTF.

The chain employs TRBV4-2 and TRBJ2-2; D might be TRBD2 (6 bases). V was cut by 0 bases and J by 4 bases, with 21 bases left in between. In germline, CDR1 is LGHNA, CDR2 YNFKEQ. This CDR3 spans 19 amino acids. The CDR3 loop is CASSQEVMREHSGTGELFF. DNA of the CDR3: TGTGCCAGCAGCCAAGAAGTTATGCGGGAACATTCGGGCACCGGGGAGCTGTTTTTT.

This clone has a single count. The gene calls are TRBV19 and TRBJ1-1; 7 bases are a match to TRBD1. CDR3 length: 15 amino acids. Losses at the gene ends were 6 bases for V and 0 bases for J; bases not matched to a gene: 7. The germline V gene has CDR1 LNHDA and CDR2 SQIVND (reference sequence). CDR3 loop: CASRIRGAMNTEAFF. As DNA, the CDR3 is TGTGCCAGTAGGATCAGGGGGGCTATGAACACTGAAGCTTTCTTT.